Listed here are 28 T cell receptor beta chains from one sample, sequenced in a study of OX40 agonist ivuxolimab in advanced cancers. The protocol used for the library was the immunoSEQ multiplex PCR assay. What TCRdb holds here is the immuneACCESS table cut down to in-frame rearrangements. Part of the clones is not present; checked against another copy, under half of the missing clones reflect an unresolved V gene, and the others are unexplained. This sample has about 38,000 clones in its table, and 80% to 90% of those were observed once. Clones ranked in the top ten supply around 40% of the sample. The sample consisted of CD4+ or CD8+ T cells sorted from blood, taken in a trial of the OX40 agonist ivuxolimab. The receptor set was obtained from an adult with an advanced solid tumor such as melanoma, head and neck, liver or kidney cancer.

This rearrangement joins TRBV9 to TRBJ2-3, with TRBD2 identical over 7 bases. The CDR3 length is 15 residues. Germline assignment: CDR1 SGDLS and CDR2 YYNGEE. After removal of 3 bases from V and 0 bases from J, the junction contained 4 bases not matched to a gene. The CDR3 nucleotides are TGTGCCAGCAGCGAGAGCGGGACTAGCACAGATACGCAGTATTTT. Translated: CASSESGTSTDTQYF.

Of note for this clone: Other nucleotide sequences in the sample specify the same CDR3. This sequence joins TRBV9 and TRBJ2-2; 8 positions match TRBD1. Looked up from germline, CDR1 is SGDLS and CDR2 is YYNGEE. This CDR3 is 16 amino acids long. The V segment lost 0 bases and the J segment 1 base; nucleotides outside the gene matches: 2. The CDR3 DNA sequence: TGTGCCAGCAGCGTAGGGACAGGGCAGAACACCGGGGAGCTGTTTTTT. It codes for CASSVGTGQNTGELFF.

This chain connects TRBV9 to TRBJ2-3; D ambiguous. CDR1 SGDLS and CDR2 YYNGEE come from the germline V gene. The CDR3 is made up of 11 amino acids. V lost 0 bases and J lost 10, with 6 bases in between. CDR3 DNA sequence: TGTGCCAGCAGCGTAGGCCAGGCGCAGTATTTT. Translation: CASSVGQAQYF.

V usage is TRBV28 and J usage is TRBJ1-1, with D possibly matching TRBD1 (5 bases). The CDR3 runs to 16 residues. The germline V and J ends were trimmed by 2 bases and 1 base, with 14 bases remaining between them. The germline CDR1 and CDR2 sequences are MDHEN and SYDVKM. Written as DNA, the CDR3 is TGTGCCAGCAGTTTACCCCCAAATAGGGGGAACACTGAAGCTTTCTTT. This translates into CASSLPPNRGNTEAFF.

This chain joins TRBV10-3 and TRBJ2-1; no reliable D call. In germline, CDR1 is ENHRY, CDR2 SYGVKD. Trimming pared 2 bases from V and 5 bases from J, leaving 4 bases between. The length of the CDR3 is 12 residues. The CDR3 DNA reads TGTGCCATCAGTGAGGGCAACAATGAGCAGTTCTTC. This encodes CAISEGNNEQFF.

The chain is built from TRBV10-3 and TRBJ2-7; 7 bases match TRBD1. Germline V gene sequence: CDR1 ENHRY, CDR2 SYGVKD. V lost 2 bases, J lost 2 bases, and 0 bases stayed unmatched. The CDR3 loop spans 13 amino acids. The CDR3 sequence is CAISEDRAYEQYF. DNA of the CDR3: TGTGCCATCAGTGAGGACAGGGCCTACGAGCAGTACTTC.

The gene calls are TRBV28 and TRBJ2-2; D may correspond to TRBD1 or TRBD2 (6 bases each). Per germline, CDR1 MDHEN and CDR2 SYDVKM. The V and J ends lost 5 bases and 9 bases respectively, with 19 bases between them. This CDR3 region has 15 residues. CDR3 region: CASSPVDRRDRELFF. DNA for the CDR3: TGTGCCAGCAGTCCAGTAGACAGGAGGGACCGGGAGCTGTTTTTT.

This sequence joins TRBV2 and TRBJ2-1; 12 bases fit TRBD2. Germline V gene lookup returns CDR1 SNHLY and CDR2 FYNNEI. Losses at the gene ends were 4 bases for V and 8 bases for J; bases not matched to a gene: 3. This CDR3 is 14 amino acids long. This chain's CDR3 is CASSASGGADEQFF. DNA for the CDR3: TGTGCCAGCAGTGCTAGCGGGGGGGCGGATGAGCAGTTCTTC.

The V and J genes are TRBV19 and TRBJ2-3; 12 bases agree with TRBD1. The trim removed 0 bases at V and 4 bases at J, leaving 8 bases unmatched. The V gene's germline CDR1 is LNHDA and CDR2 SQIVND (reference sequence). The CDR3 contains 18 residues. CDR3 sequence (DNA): TGTGCCAGTAGTATAGATCGGGGACAGGGGGCGGGAGCAGATACGCAGTATTTT. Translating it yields CASSIDRGQGAGADTQYF.

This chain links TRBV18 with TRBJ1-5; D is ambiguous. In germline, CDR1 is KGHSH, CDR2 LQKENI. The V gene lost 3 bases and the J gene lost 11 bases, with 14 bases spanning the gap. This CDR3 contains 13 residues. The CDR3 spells CASSPPDGSTQHF. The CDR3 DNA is TGTGCCAGCTCACCCCCGGACGGGTCGACCCAGCATTTT.

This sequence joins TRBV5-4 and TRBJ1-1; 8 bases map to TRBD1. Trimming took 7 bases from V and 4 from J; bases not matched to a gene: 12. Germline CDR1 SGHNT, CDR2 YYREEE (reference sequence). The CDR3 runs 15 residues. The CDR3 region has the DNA TGTGCCAGCCGCTCTCAGGGGGCTTCTAGCACTGAAGCTTTCTTT. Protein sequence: CASRSQGASSTEAFF.

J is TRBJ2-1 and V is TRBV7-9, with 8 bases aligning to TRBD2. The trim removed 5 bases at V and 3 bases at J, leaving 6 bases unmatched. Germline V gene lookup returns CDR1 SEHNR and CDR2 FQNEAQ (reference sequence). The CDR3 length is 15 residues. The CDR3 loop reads CASSISGGIYNEQFF. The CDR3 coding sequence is TGTGCCAGCAGCATCAGCGGGGGAATCTACAATGAGCAGTTCTTC.

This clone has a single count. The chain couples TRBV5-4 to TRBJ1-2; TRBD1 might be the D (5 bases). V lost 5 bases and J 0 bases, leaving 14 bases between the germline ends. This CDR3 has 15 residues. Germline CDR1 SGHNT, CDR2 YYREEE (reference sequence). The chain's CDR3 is CASSIRDLSNYGYTF. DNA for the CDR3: TGTGCCAGCAGTATTAGGGACCTTTCTAACTATGGCTACACCTTC.

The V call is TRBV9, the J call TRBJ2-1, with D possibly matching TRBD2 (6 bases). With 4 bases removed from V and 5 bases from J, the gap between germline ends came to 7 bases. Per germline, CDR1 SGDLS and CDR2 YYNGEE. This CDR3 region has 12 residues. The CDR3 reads CASSRRDNEQFF. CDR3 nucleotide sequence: TGTGCCAGCAGCAGGAGGGACAATGAGCAGTTCTTC.

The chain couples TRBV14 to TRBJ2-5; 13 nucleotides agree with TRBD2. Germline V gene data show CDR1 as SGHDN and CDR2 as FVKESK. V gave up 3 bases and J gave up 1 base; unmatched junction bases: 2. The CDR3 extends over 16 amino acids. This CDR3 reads CASSHGLAGAQETQYF. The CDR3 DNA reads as TGTGCCAGCAGCCATGGACTAGCGGGAGCCCAAGAGACCCAGTACTTC.

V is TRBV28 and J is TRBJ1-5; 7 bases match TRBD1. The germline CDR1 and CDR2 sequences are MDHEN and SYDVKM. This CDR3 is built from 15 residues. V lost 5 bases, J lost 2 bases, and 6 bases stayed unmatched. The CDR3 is CASSITGEGNQPQHF. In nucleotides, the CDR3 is TGTGCCAGCAGTATTACAGGGGAGGGCAATCAGCCCCAGCATTTT.

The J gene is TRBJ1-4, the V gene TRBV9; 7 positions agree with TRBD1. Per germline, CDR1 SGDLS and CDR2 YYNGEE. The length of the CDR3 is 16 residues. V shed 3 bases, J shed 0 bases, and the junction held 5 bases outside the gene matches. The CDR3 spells CASSDGTATTNEKLFF. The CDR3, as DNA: TGTGCCAGCAGCGACGGGACAGCTACAACTAATGAAAAACTGTTTTTT.

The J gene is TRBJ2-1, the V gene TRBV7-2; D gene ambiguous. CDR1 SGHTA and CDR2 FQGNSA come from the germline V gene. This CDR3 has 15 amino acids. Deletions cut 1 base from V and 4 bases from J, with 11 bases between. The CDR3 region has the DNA TGTGCCAGCAGCTTAGTGTCAGGAGAATACAATGAGCAGTTCTTC. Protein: CASSLVSGEYNEQFF.

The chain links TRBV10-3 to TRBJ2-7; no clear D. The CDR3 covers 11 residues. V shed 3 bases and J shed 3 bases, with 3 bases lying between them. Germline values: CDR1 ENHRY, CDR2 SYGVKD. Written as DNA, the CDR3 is TGTGCCATCAGTGACATCTACGAGCAGTACTTC. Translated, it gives CAISDIYEQYF.

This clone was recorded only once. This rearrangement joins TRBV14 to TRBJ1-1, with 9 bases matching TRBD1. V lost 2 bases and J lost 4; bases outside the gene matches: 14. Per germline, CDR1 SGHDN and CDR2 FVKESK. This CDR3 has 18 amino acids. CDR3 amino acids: CASSQLPGQGSRGTEAFF. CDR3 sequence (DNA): TGTGCCAGCAGCCAACTTCCGGGACAGGGAAGCCGTGGCACTGAAGCTTTCTTT.

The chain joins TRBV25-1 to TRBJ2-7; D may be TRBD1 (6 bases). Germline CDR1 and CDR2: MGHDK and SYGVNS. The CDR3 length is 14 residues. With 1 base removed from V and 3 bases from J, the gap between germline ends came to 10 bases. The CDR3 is CASSESGQIYEQYF. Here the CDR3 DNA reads TGTGCCAGCAGTGAATCCGGACAGATCTACGAGCAGTACTTC.

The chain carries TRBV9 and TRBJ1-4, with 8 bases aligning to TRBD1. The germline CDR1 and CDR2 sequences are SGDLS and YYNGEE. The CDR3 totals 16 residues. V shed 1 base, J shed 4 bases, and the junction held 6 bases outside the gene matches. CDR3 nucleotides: TGTGCCAGCAGCGTATCAGGGGGCCGTATTAATGAAAAACTGTTTTTT. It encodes CASSVSGGRINEKLFF.

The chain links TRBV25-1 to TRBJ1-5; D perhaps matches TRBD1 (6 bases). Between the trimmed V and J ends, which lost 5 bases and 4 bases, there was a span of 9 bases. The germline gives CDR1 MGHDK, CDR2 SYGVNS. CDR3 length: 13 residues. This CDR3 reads CASSRGGNQPQHF. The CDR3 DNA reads TGTGCCAGCAGTAGGGGGGGGAATCAGCCCCAGCATTTT.

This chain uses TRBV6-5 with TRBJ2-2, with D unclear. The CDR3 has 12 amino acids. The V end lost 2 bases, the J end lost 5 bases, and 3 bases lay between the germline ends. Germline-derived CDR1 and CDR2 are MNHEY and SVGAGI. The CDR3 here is CASSYRTGELFF. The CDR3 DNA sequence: TGTGCCAGCAGTTACAGAACCGGGGAGCTGTTTTTT.

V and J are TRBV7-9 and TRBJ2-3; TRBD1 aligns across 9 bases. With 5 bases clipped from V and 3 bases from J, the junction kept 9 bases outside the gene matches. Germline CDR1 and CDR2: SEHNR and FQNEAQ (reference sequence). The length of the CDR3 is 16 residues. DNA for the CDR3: TGTGCCAGCAGCCCCCGGGACAGGGCCCATACAGATACGCAGTATTTT. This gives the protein CASSPRDRAHTDTQYF.

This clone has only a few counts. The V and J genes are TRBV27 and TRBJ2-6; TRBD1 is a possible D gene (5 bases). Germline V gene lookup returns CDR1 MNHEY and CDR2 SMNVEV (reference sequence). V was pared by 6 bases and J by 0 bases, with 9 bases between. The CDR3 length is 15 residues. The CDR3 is CASSIRGSGANVLTF. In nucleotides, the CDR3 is TGTGCCAGCAGCATAAGGGGCTCTGGGGCCAACGTCCTGACTTTC.

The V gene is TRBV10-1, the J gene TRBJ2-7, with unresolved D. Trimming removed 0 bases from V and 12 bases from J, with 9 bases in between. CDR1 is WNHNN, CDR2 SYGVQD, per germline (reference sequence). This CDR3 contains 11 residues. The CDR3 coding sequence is TGCGCCAGCAGTGAGTCTTGGGATTTGTACTTC. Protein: CASSESWDLYF.

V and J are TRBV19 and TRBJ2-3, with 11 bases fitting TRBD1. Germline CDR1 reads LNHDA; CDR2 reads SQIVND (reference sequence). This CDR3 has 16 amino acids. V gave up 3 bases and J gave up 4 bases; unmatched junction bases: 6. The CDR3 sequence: CASSITPGQGADTQYF. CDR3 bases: TGTGCCAGTAGTATTACTCCGGGACAGGGGGCAGATACGCAGTATTTT.